Below, 19 T cell receptor beta chains from the same sample are listed, as sequenced in a study of cytotoxic CD8 clonotypes in ibrutinib-treated CLL. The table came from immunoSEQ multiplex PCR; TCRdb's copy has only in-frame clones and leaves some out. The sample lists about 120,000 clones, approximately 85% occurring once. This specimen consisted of PBMCs, obtained after 24 months of ibrutinib treatment. The receptors come from a human donor with chronic lymphocytic leukemia.

This chain uses TRBV19 with TRBJ1-1; 8 bases are shared with TRBD1. With V trimmed by 5 bases and J by 5 bases, 7 bases remained unmatched. The CDR3 runs 14 residues. Germline CDR1 and CDR2: LNHDA and SQIVND (reference sequence). CDR3 amino acids: CASSPTGGGTEAFF. Written as DNA, the CDR3 is TGTGCCAGTAGTCCCACAGGGGGGGGGACTGAAGCTTTCTTT.

J is TRBJ2-5 and V is TRBV15, with unresolved D. The germline CDR1 and CDR2 sequences are LNHNV and YYDKDF (reference sequence). This CDR3 comprises 15 residues. Trimming left V 0 bases short and J 4 bases short, with 12 bases between. The CDR3 is CATSRDLAVVETQYF. The CDR3 region has the DNA TGTGCCACCAGCAGAGATCTGGCGGTGGTAGAGACCCAGTACTTC.

This rearrangement joins TRBV2 to TRBJ1-6; TRBD1 matches at 8 bases. J gave up 7 bases and V 6 bases, and 11 bases lay outside the gene matches. Germline lookup yields CDR1 SNHLY and CDR2 FYNNEI. The CDR3 has 16 residues. The DNA for the CDR3 is TGTGCCAGCAGCGACCGAACAGGGGGAATGAATTCACCCCTCCACTTT. The encoded protein is CASSDRTGGMNSPLHF.

A word on this clone: Different DNA sequences within this sample yield the same CDR3. The CDR3 DNA reads TGTGCCAGCAGTGAAAGGGCTTTAGGCAATCAGCCCCAGCATTTT. It encodes CASSERALGNQPQHF. The rearrangement joins TRBV2 to TRBJ1-5; D remains ambiguous. The CDR3 totals 15 residues. Germline V lookup: CDR1 SNHLY, CDR2 FYNNEI. With 2 bases removed from V and 2 bases from J, the gap between germline ends came to 10 bases.

The chain has TRBV18 and TRBJ2-1, with D hard to call. Trimming stripped 1 base from V and 9 bases from J, with 13 bases between. Germline loops: CDR1 KGHSH, CDR2 LQKENI. This CDR3 contains 14 residues. The CDR3 reads CASSPRRAGGEQFF. In nucleotides, the CDR3 is TGTGCCAGCTCACCACGCCGGGCTGGCGGTGAGCAGTTCTTC.

Concerning this clone: Other DNA sequences in this specimen translate into the identical CDR3. The CDR3 DNA follows: TGTGCCAGCAGCTTGGGCGGGCGCGGCACAGATACGCAGTATTTT. This encodes CASSLGGRGTDTQYF. The chain uses TRBV7-9 and TRBJ2-3; a weak D match, TRBD2 (5 bases). CDR1 and CDR2 (germline): SEHNR, FQNEAQ (reference sequence). CDR3 length equals 15 residues. Trimming stripped 3 bases from V and 1 base from J, with 11 bases between.

This clone was seen only once. The chain uses TRBV7-3 and TRBJ1-2; D possibly corresponds to TRBD1 (6 bases). Between the trimmed V and J ends, which lost 5 bases and 6 bases, there was a span of 19 bases. CDR1 is SGHTA and CDR2 is FQGTGA in the germline V gene. CDR3 size: 15 residues. The CDR3 nucleotides are TGTGCCAGCAGCCGCTTTTATAGGGGGAGCGATGGCTACACCTTC. Translating it yields CASSRFYRGSDGYTF.

This sequence joins TRBV10-2 and TRBJ1-3; no reliable D call. V lost 3 bases, J lost 1 base, and 13 bases lay in between. The CDR3 has 16 amino acids. CDR1 is WSHSY, CDR2 SAAADI, per germline. CDR3 sequence: CASSEVSLGSGNTIYF. The CDR3, as DNA: TGCGCCAGCAGTGAAGTCTCTCTGGGGTCTGGAAACACCATATATTTT.

The chain couples TRBV7-6 to TRBJ2-7; 15 positions agree with TRBD2. Trimming took 4 bases from V and 6 from J; bases not matched to a gene: 4. Germline CDR1 SGHVS, CDR2 FNYEAQ. The CDR3 consists of 15 residues. The CDR3: CASSSGTSGRIEQYF. In DNA, the CDR3 is TGTGCCAGCAGCTCTGGGACTAGCGGGAGGATCGAGCAGTACTTC. Full variable domain (outside the CDR3, taken from reference TRBV7-6 and TRBJ2-7): GAGVSQSPRYKVTKRGQDVALRCDPISGHVSLYWYRQALGQGPEFLTYFNYEAQQDKSGLPNDRFSAERPEGSISTLTIQRTEQRDSAMYRCASSSGTSGRIEQYFGPGTRLTVT.

The chain couples TRBV5-1 to TRBJ2-6; D tentatively fits TRBD1 or TRBD2 (5 bases each). The length of the CDR3 is 16 residues. Trimming removed 1 base from V and 2 bases from J, with 10 bases in between. Germline V lookup: CDR1 SGHRS, CDR2 YFSETQ. The CDR3 bases are TGCGCCAGCAGCTTGCTGGGGACCCCTGGGGCCAACGTCCTGACTTTC. It specifies CASSLLGTPGANVLTF. Using reference TRBV5-1 and TRBJ2-6 for the parts outside the CDR3, the full variable domain is KAGVTQTPRYLIKTRGQQVTLSCSPISGHRSVSWYQQTPGQGLQFLFEYFSETQRNKGNFPGRFSGRQFSNSRSEMNVSTLELGDSALYLCASSLLGTPGANVLTFGAGSRLTVL.

The chain has TRBV19 and TRBJ1-4; D gene uncertain. V lost 1 base and J lost 0, with 12 bases in between. The CDR3 covers 17 residues. Germline assignment: CDR1 LNHDA and CDR2 SQIVND (reference sequence). The CDR3 is CASSIGDVFATNEKLFF. CDR3 sequence (DNA): TGTGCCAGTAGTATAGGAGACGTTTTTGCAACTAATGAAAAACTGTTTTTT. The full variable domain, rest sourced from reference TRBV19 and TRBJ1-4, is DGGITQSPKYLFRKEGQNVTLSCEQNLNHDAMYWYRQDPGQGLRLIYYSQIVNDFQKGDIAEGYSVSREKKESFPLTVTSAQKNPTAFYLCASSIGDVFATNEKLFFGSGTQLSVL.

V and J are TRBV5-5 and TRBJ2-5; tentative D call: TRBD2 (5 bases). CDR1 is SGHKS and CDR2 is YYEKEE in the germline V gene (reference sequence). V was pared by 4 bases and J by 5 bases, with 12 bases between. The CDR3 sequence is 13 residues long. This CDR3 is CASSTGSAETQYF. In DNA, the CDR3 is TGTGCCAGCAGCACGGGGTCGGCCGAGACCCAGTACTTC.

The chain uses TRBV7-9 and TRBJ2-3, with a possible D match to TRBD2 (5 bases). CDR3 length: 14 amino acids. CDR1 and CDR2 from the germline V gene are SEHNR and FQNEAQ (reference sequence). V shed 4 bases and J shed 6 bases, with 14 bases lying between them. The chain's CDR3 is CASSYAHRRDTQYF. The CDR3, as DNA: TGTGCCAGCAGCTACGCCCACCGGAGGGATACGCAGTATTTT.

The chain carries TRBV6-5 and TRBJ1-5; D not certain. Deletions cut 0 bases from V and 4 bases from J, with 10 bases between. The germline gives CDR1 MNHEY, CDR2 SVGAGI. This CDR3 spans 15 amino acids. In nucleotides, the CDR3 is TGTGCCAGCAGTTACTCGACCTCGGGAAATCAGCCCCAGCATTTT. Its protein is CASSYSTSGNQPQHF.

This clone was recorded once. This chain uses TRBV5-6 with TRBJ1-3, with D hard to call. Deletions cut 3 bases from V and 2 bases from J, with 15 bases between. The CDR3 is 16 amino acids. Germline lookup yields CDR1 SGHDT and CDR2 YYEEEE. CDR3 in DNA: TGTGCCAGCAGCTCCCTAGAGAGGATTACTGGAAACACCATATATTTT. It codes for CASSSLERITGNTIYF.

This chain's CDR3 is CASSQDASRQETQYF. Here the CDR3 DNA reads TGCGCCAGCAGCCAAGATGCGAGTCGTCAAGAGACCCAGTACTTC. The chain carries TRBV4-1 and TRBJ2-5; D is undetermined. This CDR3 has 15 residues. CDR1 MGHRA and CDR2 YSYEKL come from the germline V gene. V gave up 0 bases and J gave up 2 bases, with 10 bases separating them.

The table lists this clone with a count of one. CDR3 in amino acids: CASSLGQTSTDTQYF. The CDR3 bases are TGCGCCAGCAGCTTGGGGCAGACTAGCACAGATACGCAGTATTTT. J is TRBJ2-3 and V is TRBV5-1, with D unresolved. CDR1 SGHRS and CDR2 YFSETQ come from the germline V gene. The CDR3 sequence is 15 residues long. Trimming shortened V by 0 bases and J by 0 bases, and 8 bases separated the two germline ends.

The chain uses TRBV18 and TRBJ2-5, with TRBD1 as a possible D gene (5 bases). The V end was cut by 2 bases, the J end by 4 bases, with 14 bases between. The length of the CDR3 is 15 residues. Germline CDR1 reads KGHSH; CDR2 reads LQKENI. The CDR3 region is CASSPSVRGGETQYF. CDR3 sequence (DNA): TGTGCCAGCTCACCATCCGTAAGGGGCGGAGAGACCCAGTACTTC.

The J gene is TRBJ2-3, the V gene TRBV15, with 7 bases lining up with TRBD2. CDR1 is LNHNV and CDR2 is YYDKDF in the germline V gene (reference sequence). This CDR3 contains 20 residues. J gave up 4 bases and V 0 bases, and 19 bases lay outside the gene matches. Here the CDR3 DNA reads TGTGCCACCAGCAGAGATGTTCAGTACTTTTCGAGCGGGGCGGCAGATACGCAGTATTTT. It codes for CATSRDVQYFSSGAADTQYF.